The sequence of this T cell receptor (beta chain) was determined in a study of cytomegalovirus exposure and HLA in healthy donors (dated by TCRdb to between 2016 and 2019). About the investigation overall: According to an earlier analysis of a few hundred of the donors, about 179 million T cells yielded 117 million unique TCR beta sequences and 250 to 350 Gb of sequence data. Typing coverage varied by locus: roughly 629-640 donors for A, B, C, DRB1 and DQB1; more than 500 for DQA1; approximately 570 for DPA1; roughly 450 for DPB1. Approximately 310 gigabases of sequencing data and approximately 80 million unique TCR sequences were included in an early release covering 550 to 650 HLA-typed donors. In addition to the first cohort of hundreds of subjects, a separate validation cohort of under 150 different subjects was used. Rather than drawing on any new phenotypic data, the later analysis identified candidate immune exposures from TCR beta sequences and the way those sequences occurred across donors. Both class I and class II loci were covered by HLA typing, at four-digit resolution. An earlier analysis of fewer than 700 of the donors applied high-throughput TCR beta sequencing to assess whether each TCR beta V gene segment acted as functional or pseudogenic. To study patterns of TCR occurrence, a later analysis re-analyzed previously published TCR beta repertoires from just over 650 donors and added high-resolution HLA genotyping. The study was designed to test whether signatures of past pathogen exposure could be identified by cataloging public T cell receptors. The genetic ancestry cluster associated with self-reported Caucasian donors included about four fifths of the 398 genotyped donors. All discovery cohort repertoires had been generated on a single sequencing platform. To predict cytomegalovirus infection status, the study combined high-throughput TCR immunosequencing, statistical association of individual TCRs with disease status, and machine learning. Genome-wide SNP genotypes for about three fifths of the roughly 700 donors were used in a later genetic analysis, which treated that subset as a discovery cohort. Donor age, sex, ethnicity and CMV serostatus were collected together with the repertoire data. The study profiled the T cell repertoires of fewer than 850 subjects by immunosequencing and related them to cytomegalovirus serostatus. Across about 380 genotyped donors of the cohort, an average of roughly 250,000 unique TCR beta nucleotide sequences per donor were sequenced, and about a sixth of those sequences were non-productive. Several DR-DQ haplotypes were handled as single units for association and clustering because linkage in the cohort was strong. Overall results and qualifications from the work: Roughly 17 rarely observed V segments, including chromosome 9 orphons, were excluded from the earlier analysis of approximately 600 of the donors because counts were too low. Strong co-occurrence of HLA alleles, especially DR and DQ, made assigning TCR associations to individual alleles difficult. In both the original and validation cohorts, the classifier was reported to diagnose cytomegalovirus status with high specificity and sensitivity. A further reported finding was that TCR beta sequences accurately predicted the HLA-A and HLA-B alleles for most subjects in the first cohort. The study gave a list of about 150 TCR beta chains associated with cytomegalovirus. Linkage disequilibrium might explain the correlated functional status among segregating V segments, but an unknown experimental factor could not be excluded. In a later analysis, HLA-associated TCR beta chains were found to be more clonally expanded and to have lower generation probabilities than equally common non-associated chains. Broadly in line with IMGT annotations, most TCR beta V segments showed up in productive rearrangements about 87% or about 30% of the time in an earlier analysis of 450 to 600 of the donors. In a later genetic analysis, a missense DCLRE1C variant was associated with V-gene and J-gene trimming of TCR beta chains, and the association was replicated in an independent cohort. In a later analysis, 16,951 TCR beta sequences were associated with specific HLA alleles at a false discovery rate of 0.05. The only immune exposure information available for the cohort was CMV serostatus. Because HLA typing was missing for some donors at each locus, association tests included only the typed subset. According to a later analysis, most CMV-associated TCR beta chains appeared to be HLA-restricted, and the HLA associations seemed to be driven largely by CMV exposure. A cluster of highly shared sequence variants was judged likely to represent a technical artifact of the sequencing pipeline. According to the authors, the approach could potentially be generalized to other disease states and immunological phenotypes. A later analysis found that TCR association rates varied across HLA loci, with DRB1 alleles showing the most associated TCRs and HLA-C alleles the fewest. Most TCR sequences were seen in very few donors, while some public TCRs were found in many individuals. The cohort was sequenced for TCR beta chains only, and without alpha or paired-chain data the features that could be detected were limited. A few of the identified cytomegalovirus-associated TCR beta chains were confirmed in vitro to be specific for cytomegalovirus antigens. According to a later analysis, parvovirus B19, influenza, CMV and Epstein-Barr virus appeared linked to several top co-occurrence clusters. According to a later genetic analysis, donors in an Asian-associated ancestry cluster had fewer N-insertions in productive TCRs than the roughly 670-donor mean. Presence/absence analyses assumed roughly uniform sequencing depth across donors, an assumption that may not hold.

As regards this clone: Its antigen is not yet known. Base qualities are not provided; no much larger clone lies one nucleotide away.

In total, roughly 670 healthy bone marrow donors made up the cohort. At the time of sampling, every cohort member was nominally healthy, though immune exposures that went unrecorded were likely present. The donor tested CMV seronegative and was one of the 352 seronegative cohort members. A peripheral blood sample was collected from each donor, and TCR beta sequencing was performed on peripheral blood mononuclear cells. The Qiagen DNeasy Blood Extraction Kit was used to extract genomic DNA from the blood cell samples. Library preparation employed the immunoSEQ multiplex PCR assay. A mixture of 60 forward primers for TCR Vbeta segments and 13 reverse primers for TCR Jbeta segments was used in the multiplex PCR. A multiplex PCR assay on genomic DNA amplified the CDR3 region of rearranged TCR beta genes. The Illumina HiSeq System was used to sequence the amplified TCR beta libraries as 87-base-pair reads. The published analysis was carried out like this. In a later analysis, about 80 million unique TCR beta chains were counted across the roughly 700 repertoires, and approximately 11 million of these chains were shared by at least two donors. To remove PCR and sequencing errors, raw reads were error-corrected and collapsed into unique sequences using a nearest-neighbor algorithm that merged closely related sequences. V, D and J gene segments were assigned by aligning CDR3 sequences to IMGT reference sequences. Each retained sequence needed at least a six-nucleotide match to both a V gene segment and a J gene segment. Rearrangements were classified as productive when the CDR3 lacked stop codons and remained in frame with V and J, and all other rearrangements were classified as non-productive. CDR3 was defined according to IMGT convention as the region running from the second conserved V-encoded cysteine to the conserved J-encoded phenylalanine. In an earlier analysis of 500 to 650 of the donors, sequences lacking an unambiguous match to a single V gene segment were excluded. In an earlier analysis of several hundred of the donors, a V segment was called functional when productive rearrangements were above 56.7%, and segregating when the standard deviation between donors exceeded 5%. A statistical classification framework was developed to diagnose cytomegalovirus status using the catalog of TCR beta chain sequences. A later analysis assigned V and J genes by comparing TCR nucleotide sequences with IMGT/GENE-DB human TR gene sequences. Using the TCRdist pipeline, a later analysis assigned CDR3 sequences along with most-parsimonious VDJ recombination scenarios. In a later analysis, every TCR beta chain was defined by the combination of its CDR3 amino acid sequence and its V-gene family, and reads without a unique V-gene family were dropped. To address suspected cross-contamination and a sequencing artifact, a later analysis removed over 500 highly shared, low-generation-probability nucleotide sequences. In a later analysis, a clonal expansion index for each public chain was calculated from normalized within-repertoire ranks of inferred template counts. In a later analysis, generation probabilities were computed using a VDJ recombination model fitted to out-of-frame rearrangements, and the results were checked against IGoR. In a later analysis, hypergeometric tests were used to score TCR-TCR, TCR-HLA and TCR-CMV co-occurrence, with a repertoire-size bias correction applied to TCR pairs. False discovery rates were estimated in a later analysis by permuting HLA or CMV assignments 20 times. In a later analysis, co-occurring TCRs were grouped using DBSCAN, and TCRdist sequence similarity was added for clustering within HLA-allele-positive subsets. Repertoires with fewer than 30,000 or more than 120,000 public chains were left out of co-occurrence clustering, as were about five repertoires with anomalous nucleotide sharing. TCRdb took over this immuneACCESS table, retaining in-frame rearrangements with V and J assigned. Such tables are incomplete; in checked studies, under half of the missing clones stem from an unresolved V gene, and the remainder is unexplained. D and trimming were read from the DNA, whereas the V and J calls and clone size are those reported in that table. Here the sample has fewer than 200,000 clones; roughly four fifths occur a single time. The top ten constitute approximately 4.5% of the sample.

The specimen sequenced was PBMCs. This receptor was obtained from a man aged 40-49 years in good health and CMV-seronegative.

The CDR3 sequence is CASRGQGASPLHF. The nucleotide sequence reads TGTGCCAGCAGGGGGCAGGGGGCTTCACCCCTCCACTTT. The sequence is built from TRBV2 and TRBJ1-6; 8 nucleotides in the junction match TRBD1. For this chain, trimming is 6 bases at the V end and 9 bases at the J end, and the number of junction bases without a gene match is 4. The germline V gene yields SNHLY for CDR1 and FYNNEI for CDR2. Measured from the cysteine to the phenylalanine, the CDR3 is 13 residues long. The sequence is cut down to CDR3 DNA, 39 bases in frame from base 1.